The rows below give T cell receptor beta chains drawn from one sample of a study of blood T cells in healthy people across ages. TCRdb independently ran MiXCR on the 5' RACE reads; one entry per CDR3 protein. The table shows 750,000 to 850,000 distinct CDR3 sequences, with 20% to 30% occurring only once. These data also featured in a second study, about T cells of mothers and their children.

The sequenced sample consisted of blood. These receptors all stem from a boy aged 5-17 years in good health. Each CDR3 is given with its conserved first and last residue. The order of the fields is CDR3 protein, CDR3 DNA, V gene, D gene, J gene, clone size. D genes are given only for firm matches. Clone size is shown for a subset of rows, as once, few, many or a class of expanded clone.

CSANHPDGSYEQYF TGCAGTGCTAACCATCCGGACGGTTCCTACGAGCAGTACTTC TRBV20-1 NA TRBJ2-7 once
CASTPSGGADEQSF TGTGCCAGCACCCCTAGCGGGGGGGCGGATGAGCAGTCCTTC TRBV7-8 TRBD2 TRBJ2-7 NA
CASSLVWPSGERETQYF TGTGCCAGCAGCTTAGTATGGCCCAGCGGGGAACGGGAGACCCAGTACTTC TRBV7-2 TRBD2 TRBJ2-5 NA
CASSLYSYGYTF TGTGCCAGCAGCCTCTACAGCTATGGCTACACCTTC TRBV7-2 NA TRBJ1-2 few
CASSPNDRANTEAFF TGTGCCAGCAGCCCCAATGACAGGGCGAACACTGAAGCTTTCTTT TRBV5-6 TRBD1 TRBJ1-1 NA
CTSSLNAGPVGIQYF TGCACCAGCAGCCTCAACGCCGGCCCGGTGGGCATTCAGTACTTC TRBV5-1 NA TRBJ2-4 few
CASSRQGSSYEQYF TGTGCCAGCAGTCGGCAGGGGAGCTCCTACGAGCAGTACTTC TRBV12-3/TRBV12-4 NA TRBJ2-7 many
CASSELAGGQGSYNEQFF TGCGCCAGCAGCGAACTAGCGGGAGGGCAGGGGTCCTACAATGAGCAGTTCTTC TRBV5-1 TRBD2 TRBJ2-1 NA
CSAIRQYQETQYF TGCAGTGCTATAAGACAGTACCAAGAGACCCAGTACTTC TRBV20-1 NA TRBJ2-5 few
CASSWLVGTEQYF TGTGCCAGCAGTTGGCTGGTTGGGACCGAGCAGTACTTC TRBV6-6 NA TRBJ2-7 few
CASSLAGQLNSPLHF TGTGCCAGCAGCTTAGCGGGACAGCTTAATTCACCCCTCCACTTT TRBV7-9 TRBD1 TRBJ1-6 NA
CASSPGFGHGYTF TGCGCCAGCAGCCCCGGTTTCGGGCATGGCTACACCTTC TRBV5-1 NA TRBJ1-2 NA
CSADSDRENYGYTF TGCAGCGCCGACTCCGACAGGGAGAACTATGGCTACACCTTC TRBV29-1 TRBD1 TRBJ1-2 NA
CASSRTVSQETQYF TGCGCCAGCAGCCGGACAGTATCCCAAGAGACCCAGTACTTC TRBV5-1 NA TRBJ2-5 NA
CATQTGRDTQYF TGTGCCACCCAGACAGGGAGAGATACGCAGTATTTT TRBV28 TRBD1 TRBJ2-3 few
CASSQGSGLRYGYTF TGTGCCAGCAGCCAAGGATCTGGGCTGAGGTACGGCTACACCTTC TRBV14 NA TRBJ1-2 NA
CSARLGTSGSTGELFF TGCAGTGCTAGGTTAGGGACTAGCGGGAGTACCGGGGAGCTGTTTTTT TRBV20-1 TRBD2 TRBJ2-2 NA
CASSRRTGGYIQYF TGTGCCAGCAGTCGCAGGACAGGGGGGTACATTCAGTACTTC TRBV28 TRBD1 TRBJ2-4 few
CSANEGQETQYF TGCAGTGCGAACGAGGGACAAGAGACCCAGTACTTC TRBV20-1 NA TRBJ2-5 NA
CASSPNLSTDTQYF TGTGCCAGCAGCCCAAATCTAAGCACAGATACGCAGTATTTT TRBV9 NA TRBJ2-3 NA
CSVVPTGRETQYF TGCAGCGTTGTACCTACAGGGAGAGAGACCCAGTACTTC TRBV29-1 NA TRBJ2-5 few
CSVDGQGSYEQYF TGCAGCGTCGACGGACAGGGTTCCTACGAGCAGTACTTC TRBV29-1 TRBD1 TRBJ2-7 few
CASSFVTGSNQPQHF TGTGCCAGCAGCTTTGTAACCGGTAGCAATCAGCCCCAGCATTTT TRBV5-5 NA TRBJ1-5 NA
CASSPSLGDYEQYF TGTGCCAGCAGCCCTTCGCTGGGAGACTACGAGCAGTACTTC TRBV7-9 NA TRBJ2-7 NA
CSARTGARYEQYF TGCAGTGCTAGGACAGGGGCGAGGTACGAGCAGTACTTC TRBV20-1 TRBD1 TRBJ2-7 NA
CASRNGAGGPEETQYF TGTGCCAGCAGGAACGGTGCGGGAGGGCCGGAGGAGACCCAGTACTTC TRBV7-3 TRBD2 TRBJ2-5 NA
CASSRGIGETQYF TGTGCCAGCTCACGTGGAATTGGGGAGACCCAGTACTTC TRBV18 NA TRBJ2-5 few
CAIGWGYNEQFF TGTGCCATCGGATGGGGATACAATGAGCAGTTCTTC TRBV10-3 NA TRBJ2-1 NA
CASSLEGSSHEQYF TGTGCCAGCAGCTTAGAAGGTAGCTCCCACGAGCAGTACTTC TRBV7-2 NA TRBJ2-7 once
CASSSQEGTSGSEGLQTQYF TGTGCCAGCAGTTCCCAAGAGGGGACTAGCGGGAGTGAGGGACTTCAGACCCAGTACTTC TRBV6-5 TRBD2 TRBJ2-5 once
CASSAGAGREAFF TGTGCCAGCAGTGCTGGGGCAGGTCGAGAAGCTTTCTTT TRBV6-2/TRBV6-3 NA TRBJ1-1 NA
CAISETTNVYEQYF TGTGCCATCAGTGAGACCACGAACGTATACGAGCAGTACTTC TRBV10-3 NA TRBJ2-7 NA
CASSQTKTSGRASFNEQYF TGTGCCAGCAGCCAGACCAAGACTAGCGGGAGGGCCAGCTTCAACGAGCAGTACTTC TRBV3-1 TRBD2 TRBJ2-7 NA
CASSQRTDRMNEKLFF TGCGCCAGCAGTCAAAGAACCGACAGGATGAATGAAAAACTGTTTTTT TRBV23-1 NA TRBJ1-4 NA
CASAPTGPKEAFF TGTGCTAGTGCCCCGACAGGGCCCAAAGAAGCTTTCTTT TRBV12-5 TRBD1 TRBJ1-1 few